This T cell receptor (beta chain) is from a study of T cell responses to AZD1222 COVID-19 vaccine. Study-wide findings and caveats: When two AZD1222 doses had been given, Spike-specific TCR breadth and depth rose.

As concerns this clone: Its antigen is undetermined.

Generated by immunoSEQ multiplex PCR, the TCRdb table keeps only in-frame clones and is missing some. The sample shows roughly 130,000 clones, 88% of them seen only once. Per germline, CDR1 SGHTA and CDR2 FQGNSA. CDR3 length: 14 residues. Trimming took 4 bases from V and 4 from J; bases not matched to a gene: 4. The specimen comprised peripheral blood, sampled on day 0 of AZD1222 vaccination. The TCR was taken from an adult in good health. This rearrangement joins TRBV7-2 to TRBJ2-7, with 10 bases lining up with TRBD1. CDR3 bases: TGTGCCAGCAGCTCGACAGGGGGCCAGTACGAGCAGTACTTC. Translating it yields CASSSTGGQYEQYF.